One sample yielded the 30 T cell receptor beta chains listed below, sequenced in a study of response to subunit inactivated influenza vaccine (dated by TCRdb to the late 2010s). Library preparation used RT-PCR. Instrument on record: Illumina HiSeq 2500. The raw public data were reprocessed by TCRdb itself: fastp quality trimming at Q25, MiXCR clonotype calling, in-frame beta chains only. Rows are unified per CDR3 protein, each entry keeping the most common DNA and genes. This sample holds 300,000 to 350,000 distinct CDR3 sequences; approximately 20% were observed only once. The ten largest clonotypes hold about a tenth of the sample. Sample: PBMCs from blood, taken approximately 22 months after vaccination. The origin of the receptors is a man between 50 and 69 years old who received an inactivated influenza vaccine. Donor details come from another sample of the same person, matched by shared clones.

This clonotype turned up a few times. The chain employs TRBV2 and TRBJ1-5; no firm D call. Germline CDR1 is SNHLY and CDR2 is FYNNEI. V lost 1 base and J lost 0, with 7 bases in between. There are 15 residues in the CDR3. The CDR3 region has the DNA TGTGCCAGCAGTGAAGTGGGGAATAGCAATCAGCCCCAGCATTTT. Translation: CASSEVGNSNQPQHF.

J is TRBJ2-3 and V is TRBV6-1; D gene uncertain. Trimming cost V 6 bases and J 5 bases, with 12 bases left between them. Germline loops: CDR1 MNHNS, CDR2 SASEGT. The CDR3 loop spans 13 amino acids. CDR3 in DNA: TGTGCCAGCAGCACCGGTTGGGGAGATACGCAGTATTTT. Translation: CASSTGWGDTQYF.

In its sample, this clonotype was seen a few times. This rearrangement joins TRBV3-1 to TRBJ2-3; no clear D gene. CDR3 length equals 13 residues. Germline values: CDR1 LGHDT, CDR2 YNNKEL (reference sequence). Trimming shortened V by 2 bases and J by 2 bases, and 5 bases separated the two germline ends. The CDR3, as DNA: TGTGCCAGCAGCCAACCGGCCACAGATACGCAGTATTTT. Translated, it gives CASSQPATDTQYF.

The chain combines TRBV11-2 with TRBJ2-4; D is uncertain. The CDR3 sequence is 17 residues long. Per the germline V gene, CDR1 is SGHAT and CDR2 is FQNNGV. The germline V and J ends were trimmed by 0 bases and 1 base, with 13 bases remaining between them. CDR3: CASSLESPVLAKNIQYF. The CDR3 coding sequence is TGTGCCAGCAGCTTAGAATCTCCTGTTCTGGCCAAAAACATTCAGTACTTC.

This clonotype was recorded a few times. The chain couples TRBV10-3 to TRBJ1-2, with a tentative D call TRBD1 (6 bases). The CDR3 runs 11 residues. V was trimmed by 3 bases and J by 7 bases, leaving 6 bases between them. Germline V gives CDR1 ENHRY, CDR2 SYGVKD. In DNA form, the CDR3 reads TGTGCCATCAGTGAACAGGGTGGCTACACCTTC. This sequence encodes CAISEQGGYTF.

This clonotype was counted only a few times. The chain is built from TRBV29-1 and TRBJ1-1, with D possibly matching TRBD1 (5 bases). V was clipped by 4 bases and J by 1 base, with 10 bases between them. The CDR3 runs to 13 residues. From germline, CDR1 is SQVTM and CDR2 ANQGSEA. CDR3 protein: CSVVGLANTEAFF. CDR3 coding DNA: TGCAGCGTTGTGGGGCTAGCGAACACTGAAGCTTTCTTT.

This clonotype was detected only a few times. This chain's CDR3 is CSASSETGMTYEQYF. As DNA, the CDR3 is TGCAGTGCTAGTTCGGAGACAGGAATGACCTACGAGCAGTACTTC. The chain has TRBV20-1 and TRBJ2-7, with D possibly TRBD1 on 6 matching bases. The CDR3 has 15 residues. V was trimmed by 3 bases and J by 2 bases, leaving 17 bases between them. CDR1 is DFQATT, CDR2 SNEGSKA, per germline (reference sequence).

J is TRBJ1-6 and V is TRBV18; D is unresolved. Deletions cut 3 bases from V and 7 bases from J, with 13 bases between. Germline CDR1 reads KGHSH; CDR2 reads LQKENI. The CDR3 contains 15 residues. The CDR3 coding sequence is TGTGCCAGCTCACCGGAGGTAAATCGGAATTCACCCCTCCACTTT. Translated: CASSPEVNRNSPLHF.

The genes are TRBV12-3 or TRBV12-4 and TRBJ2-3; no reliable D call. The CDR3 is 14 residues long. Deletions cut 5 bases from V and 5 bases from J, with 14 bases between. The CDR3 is CASSPGRPRDTQYF. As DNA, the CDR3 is TGTGCCAGCAGTCCAGGACGGCCCCGAGATACGCAGTATTTT.

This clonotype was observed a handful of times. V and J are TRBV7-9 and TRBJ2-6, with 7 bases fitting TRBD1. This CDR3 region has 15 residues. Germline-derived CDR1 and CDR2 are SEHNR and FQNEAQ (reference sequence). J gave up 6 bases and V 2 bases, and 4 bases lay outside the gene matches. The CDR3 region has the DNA TGTGCCAGCAGCTTATTGGGACAGATGGCCAACGTCCTGACTTTC. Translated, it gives CASSLLGQMANVLTF.

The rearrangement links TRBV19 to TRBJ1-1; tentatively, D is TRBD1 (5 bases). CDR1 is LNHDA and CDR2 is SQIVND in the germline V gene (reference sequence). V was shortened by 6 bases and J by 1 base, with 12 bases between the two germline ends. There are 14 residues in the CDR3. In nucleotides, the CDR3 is TGTGCCAGTAGCTGGGGGACGCGGAACACTGAAGCTTTCTTT. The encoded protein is CASSWGTRNTEAFF.

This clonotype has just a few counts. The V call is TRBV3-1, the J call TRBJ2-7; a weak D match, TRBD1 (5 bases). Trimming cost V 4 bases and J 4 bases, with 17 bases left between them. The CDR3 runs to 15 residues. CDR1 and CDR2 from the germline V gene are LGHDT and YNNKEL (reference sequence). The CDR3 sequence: CASSRQWGRTYEQYF. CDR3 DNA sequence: TGTGCCAGCAGCCGGCAATGGGGCAGAACTTACGAGCAGTACTTC.

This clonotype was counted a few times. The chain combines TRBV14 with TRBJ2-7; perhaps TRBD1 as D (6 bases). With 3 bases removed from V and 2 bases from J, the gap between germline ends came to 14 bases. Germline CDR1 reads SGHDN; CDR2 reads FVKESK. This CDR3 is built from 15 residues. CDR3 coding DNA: TGTGCCAGCAGCCAGGCCGGGACACTAGCCTACGAGCAGTACTTC. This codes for CASSQAGTLAYEQYF. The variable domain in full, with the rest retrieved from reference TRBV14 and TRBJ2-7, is EAGVTQFPSHSVIEKGQTVTLRCDPISGHDNLYWYRRVMGKEIKFLLHFVKESKQDESGMPNNRFLAERTGGTYSTLKVQPAELEDSGVYFCASSQAGTLAYEQYFGPGTRLTVT.

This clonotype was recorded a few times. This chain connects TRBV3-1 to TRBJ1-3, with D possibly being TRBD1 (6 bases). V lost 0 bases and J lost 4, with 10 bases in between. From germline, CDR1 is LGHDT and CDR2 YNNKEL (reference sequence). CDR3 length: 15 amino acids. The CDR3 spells CASSQDLTGGNTIYF. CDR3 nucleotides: TGTGCCAGCAGCCAAGATCTTACAGGGGGAAACACCATATATTTT. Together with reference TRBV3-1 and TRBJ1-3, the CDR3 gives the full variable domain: DTAVSQTPKYLVTQMGNDKSIKCEQNLGHDTMYWYKQDSKKFLKIMFSYNNKELIINETVPNRFSPKSPDKAHLNLHINSLELGDSAVYFCASSQDLTGGNTIYFGEGSWLTVV.

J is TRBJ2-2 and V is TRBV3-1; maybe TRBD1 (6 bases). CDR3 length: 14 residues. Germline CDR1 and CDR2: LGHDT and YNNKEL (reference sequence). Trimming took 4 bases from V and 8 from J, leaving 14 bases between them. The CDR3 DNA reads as TGTGCCAGCAGCCCCACAGGGAAAGGAGGGGAGCTGTTTTTT. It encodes CASSPTGKGGELFF. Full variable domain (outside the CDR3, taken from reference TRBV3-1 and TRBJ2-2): DTAVSQTPKYLVTQMGNDKSIKCEQNLGHDTMYWYKQDSKKFLKIMFSYNNKELIINETVPNRFSPKSPDKAHLNLHINSLELGDSAVYFCASSPTGKGGELFFGEGSRLTVL.

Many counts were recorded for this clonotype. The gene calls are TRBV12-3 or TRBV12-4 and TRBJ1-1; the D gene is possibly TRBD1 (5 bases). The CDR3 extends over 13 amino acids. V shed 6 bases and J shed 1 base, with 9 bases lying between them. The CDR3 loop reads CASRWGRNTEAFF. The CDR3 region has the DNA TGTGCCAGCAGATGGGGACGGAACACTGAAGCTTTCTTT.

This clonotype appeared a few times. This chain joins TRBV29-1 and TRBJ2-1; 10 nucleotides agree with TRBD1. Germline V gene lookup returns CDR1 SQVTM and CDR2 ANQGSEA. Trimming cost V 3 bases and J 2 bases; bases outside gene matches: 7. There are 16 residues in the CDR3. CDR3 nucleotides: TGCAGCGTTGAGATAGCGGGACAGGGGACCTACAATGAGCAGTTCTTC. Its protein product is CSVEIAGQGTYNEQFF.

CDR3 DNA: TGCAGTGCTAGAGATTTTACTAGCGGGGCCTACGAGCAGTACTTC. It codes for CSARDFTSGAYEQYF. V usage is TRBV20-1 and J usage is TRBJ2-7; TRBD2 matches at 10 bases. CDR3 size: 15 residues. J gave up 2 bases and V 0 bases, and 4 bases lay outside the gene matches. Germline V gene data show CDR1 as DFQATT and CDR2 as SNEGSKA (reference sequence).

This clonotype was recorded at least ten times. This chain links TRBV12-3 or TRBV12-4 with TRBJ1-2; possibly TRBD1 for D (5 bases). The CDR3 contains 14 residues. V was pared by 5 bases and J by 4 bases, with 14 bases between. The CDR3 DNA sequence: TGTGCCAGCAGTCCCGGGGCCGTGGGCTATGGCTACACCTTC. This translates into CASSPGAVGYGYTF.

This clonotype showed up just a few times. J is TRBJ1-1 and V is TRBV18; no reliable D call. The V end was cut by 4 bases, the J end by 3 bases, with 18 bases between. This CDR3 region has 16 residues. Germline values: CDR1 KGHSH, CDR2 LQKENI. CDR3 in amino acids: CASSQRTAEGYTEAFF. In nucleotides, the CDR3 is TGTGCCAGCTCACAAAGGACCGCTGAGGGATACACTGAAGCTTTCTTT.

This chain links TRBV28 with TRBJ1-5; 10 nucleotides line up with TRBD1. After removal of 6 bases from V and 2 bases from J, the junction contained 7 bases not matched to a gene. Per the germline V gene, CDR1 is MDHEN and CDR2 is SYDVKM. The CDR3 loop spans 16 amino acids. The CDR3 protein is CASRPTGGRGNQPQHF. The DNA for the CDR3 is TGTGCCAGCAGACCGACAGGGGGCAGGGGCAATCAGCCCCAGCATTTT.

CDR3 region: CASSTGRLGNTIYF. The CDR3, as DNA: TGTGCCAGTAGTACCGGCAGGCTTGGAAACACCATATATTTT. The chain couples TRBV19 to TRBJ1-3; D unclear. Trimming took 4 bases from V and 3 from J, leaving 10 bases between them. CDR1 and CDR2 (germline): LNHDA, SQIVND (reference sequence). The CDR3 extends over 14 amino acids. The full variable domain, rest sourced from reference TRBV19 and TRBJ1-3, is DGGITQSPKYLFRKEGQNVTLSCEQNLNHDAMYWYRQDPGQGLRLIYYSQIVNDFQKGDIAEGYSVSREKKESFPLTVTSAQKNPTAFYLCASSTGRLGNTIYFGEGSWLTVV.

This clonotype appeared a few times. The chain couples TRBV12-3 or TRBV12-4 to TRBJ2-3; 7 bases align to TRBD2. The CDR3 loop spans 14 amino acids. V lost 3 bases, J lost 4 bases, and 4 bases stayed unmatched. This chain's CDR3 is CASSFGGSPDTQYF. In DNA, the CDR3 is TGTGCCAGCAGTTTCGGCGGGAGCCCAGATACGCAGTATTTT.

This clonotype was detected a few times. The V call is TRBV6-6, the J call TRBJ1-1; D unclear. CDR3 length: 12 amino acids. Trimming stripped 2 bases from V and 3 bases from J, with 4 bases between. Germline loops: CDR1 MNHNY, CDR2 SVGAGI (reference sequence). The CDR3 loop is CASSYGHTEAFF. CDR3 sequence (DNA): TGTGCCAGCAGTTACGGCCACACTGAAGCTTTCTTT.

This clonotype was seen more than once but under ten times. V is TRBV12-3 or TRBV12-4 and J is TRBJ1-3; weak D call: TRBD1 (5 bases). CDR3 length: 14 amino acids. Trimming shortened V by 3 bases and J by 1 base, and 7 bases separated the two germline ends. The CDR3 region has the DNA TGTGCCAGCAGTTTGGGGCTTTCTGGAAACACCATATATTTT. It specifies CASSLGLSGNTIYF.

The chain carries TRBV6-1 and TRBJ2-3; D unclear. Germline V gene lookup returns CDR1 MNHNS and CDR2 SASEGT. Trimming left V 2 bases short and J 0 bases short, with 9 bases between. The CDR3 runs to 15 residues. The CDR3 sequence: CASSEMDRSTDTQYF. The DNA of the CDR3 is TGTGCCAGCAGTGAAATGGACCGAAGCACAGATACGCAGTATTTT.

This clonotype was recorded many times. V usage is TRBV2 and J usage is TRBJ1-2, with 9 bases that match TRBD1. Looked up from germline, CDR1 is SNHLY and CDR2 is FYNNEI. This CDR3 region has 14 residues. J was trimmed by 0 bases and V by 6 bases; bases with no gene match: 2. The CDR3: CASSRDRANYGYTF. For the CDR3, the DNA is TGTGCCAGCAGCCGGGACAGGGCTAACTATGGCTACACCTTC.

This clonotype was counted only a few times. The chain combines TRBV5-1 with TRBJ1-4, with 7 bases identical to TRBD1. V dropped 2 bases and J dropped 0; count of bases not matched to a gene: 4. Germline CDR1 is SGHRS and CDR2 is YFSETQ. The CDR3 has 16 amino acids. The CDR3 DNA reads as TGCGCCAGCAGCTTATGGACAGGTCCAACTAATGAAAAACTGTTTTTT. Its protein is CASSLWTGPTNEKLFF.

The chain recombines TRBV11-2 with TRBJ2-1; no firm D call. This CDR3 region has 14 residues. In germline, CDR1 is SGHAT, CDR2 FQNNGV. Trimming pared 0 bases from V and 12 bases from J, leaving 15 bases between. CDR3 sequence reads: CASSLDRSQIGQFF. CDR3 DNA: TGTGCCAGCAGCTTAGACAGAAGCCAAATTGGGCAGTTCTTC.

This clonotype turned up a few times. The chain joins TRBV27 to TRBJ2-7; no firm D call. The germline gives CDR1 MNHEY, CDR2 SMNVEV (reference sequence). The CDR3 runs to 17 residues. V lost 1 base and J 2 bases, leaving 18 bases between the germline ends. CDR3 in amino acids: CASSLFRSTDRPYEQYF. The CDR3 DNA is TGTGCCAGCAGTTTATTCAGGAGCACAGACCGGCCCTACGAGCAGTACTTC.